The rows below give T cell receptor beta chains drawn from one sample of a study of blood T cell repertoires in COVID-19. Repertoires were generated with immunoSEQ multiplex PCR, while TCRdb's copy carries only in-frame clones and drops some. The sample contains a few hundred thousand clones, 80% to 90% of which appear only once. The source material was PBMCs or T cells enriched from blood (not recorded which). The receptors stem from a woman aged 45-59 years who had been exposed to COVID-19. The CDR3 runs from the conserved cysteine through the conserved F or W. Fields, in order: J gene, D gene, clone size, V gene, CDR3 protein, CDR3 DNA. A D gene is named only where the DNA matches it firmly. Not every row has a clone size; where given, it reads once, few, many or a size class.

>TRBJ2-1|NA|NA|TRBV5-4
CASSLGQSWSYNEQFF
TGTGCCAGCAGCTTGGGACAGAGCTGGTCCTACAATGAGCAGTTCTTC
>TRBJ1-5|NA|NA|TRBV2
CASSIRGNQPQHF
TGTGCCAGCAGTATAAGGGGTAATCAGCCCCAGCATTTT
>TRBJ2-3|TRBD2|NA|TRBV10-3
CAIRGSGLAGTTDTQYF
TGTGCCATCAGAGGAAGTGGACTAGCGGGGACCACAGATACGCAGTATTTT
>TRBJ2-1|TRBD2|NA|TRBV6-5
CASSSSETSNNEQFF
TGTGCCAGCAGTTCCTCCGAGACTAGCAACAATGAGCAGTTCTTC
>TRBJ2-3|NA|NA|TRBV2
CASSGVSGDTQYF
TGTGCCAGCAGTGGAGTTAGCGGAGATACGCAGTATTTT
>TRBJ2-5|TRBD1|NA|TRBV7-8
CASSLVDRPQETQYF
TGTGCCAGCAGCTTAGTGGACAGGCCCCAAGAGACCCAGTACTTC
>TRBJ2-7|NA|few|TRBV6-2/TRBV6-3
CASSYLGQSYEQYF
TGTGCCAGCAGTTACCTAGGACAGAGTTACGAGCAGTACTTC
>TRBJ2-5|TRBD2|once|TRBV7-9
CASSLVASGIAGETQYF
TGTGCCAGCAGCTTAGTGGCTAGCGGGATAGCAGGCGAGACCCAGTACTTC
>TRBJ2-3|NA|NA|TRBV30
CAWSVQDNTLDTQYF
TGTGCCTGGAGTGTACAGGACAACACCTTAGATACGCAGTATTTT
>TRBJ1-2|TRBD1|NA|TRBV4-2
CASSQERQGGFLGYTF
TGTGCCAGCAGCCAAGAACGACAGGGCGGTTTTCTGGGCTACACCTTC
>TRBJ2-1|NA|NA|TRBV5-1
CASIRGRGDSYNEQFF
TGCGCCAGCATCCGGGGCAGGGGGGATTCCTACAATGAGCAGTTCTTC
>TRBJ2-3|TRBD2|NA|TRBV9
CASSGLAGVQDTQYF
TGTGCCAGCAGCGGCTTAGCGGGGGTCCAAGATACGCAGTATTTT
>TRBJ1-2|TRBD1|NA|TRBV10-3
CAISVGQANYGYTF
TGTGCCATCAGCGTTGGACAGGCCAACTATGGCTACACCTTC
>TRBJ1-3|NA|NA|TRBV4-1
CASSQGLINRSGNTIYF
TGCGCCAGCAGCCAGGGACTTATCAATCGCTCTGGAAACACCATATATTTT
>TRBJ1-1|TRBD1|NA|TRBV5-1
CASSLAGTGVEAFF
TGCGCCAGCAGCTTAGCTGGGACAGGGGTTGAAGCTTTCTTT
>TRBJ1-2|NA|NA|TRBV11-2
CASSSRWGGKTYGYTF
TGTGCCAGCAGCTCCCGTTGGGGGGGTAAGACCTATGGCTACACCTTC